This T cell receptor beta chain derives from a study of T cell repertoires in cytomegalovirus infection. Overall study context: Recently identified HLA-C-restricted CMV epitopes were used, and well-studied HLA-B-restricted CMV epitopes were used as well. A matching HLA type, together with CMV infection, was signaled by public TCR beta signatures.

The CDR3 has 11 residues. CDR1 is SSHAT and CDR2 is FNYEAQ in the germline V gene (reference sequence). Study-wide findings and caveats: Summed frequency of public TCR beta families distinguished CMV carriers with the relevant HLA. Predominance within the ex vivo response was attributable to HLA-C-restricted CMV-specific TCR beta clonotypes.

This clonotype was counted between two and nine times. The antigen is unknown. From the reads, TCRdb called clonotypes with MiXCR, one entry per CDR3 protein. The table shows about 830,000 distinct CDR3 sequences, with around a third occurring only once. The receptor comes from a human donor in good health (CMV status not recorded). Some clones in this sample may be carry-over from other donors' samples. This sample comprised cultured CD8+ T cells from PBMCs, obtained from culture after CMV antigen stimulation. The chain couples TRBV7-7 to TRBJ2-1; weak D call: TRBD2 (7 bases). CDR3 nucleotide sequence: TGTGCTATCTTAGGGGGGGATGAGCAGTTCTTC. This codes for CAILGGDEQFF.